Following are 18 T cell receptor beta chains from one sample sequenced in a study of T cell clonality in common variable immunodeficiency. This table comes from immunoSEQ multiplex PCR, and its TCRdb copy is limited to in-frame clones, with some not included. Altogether tens of thousands of clones were found in the sample, and no singletons occur. Sequencing was carried out using peripheral blood mononuclear cells. These receptors originate from a person between 18 and 75 years old in good health.

This clone was seen at least ten times. The missing CDR3 end, 3 residues past where the read stops, is filled in from the germline J gene. The V and J genes are TRBV18 and TRBJ1-5; the D is unclear. Trimming took off 0 bases at V and 4 bases at J, with 13 bases between the two ends. CDR1 KGHSH and CDR2 LQKENI come from the germline V gene. The CDR3 is 16 residues long. The part of the CDR3 DNA that was read is TGTGCCAGCTCACCACCGGGTCTCTCGGGTAATCAGCCC. It encodes CASSPPGLSGNQP. The entire CDR3 sequence reads CASSPPGLSGNQPQHF.

This clone was observed many times. Read data end 3 residues before the CDR3 end; the end is taken from the germline J gene. The V and J genes are TRBV10-3 and TRBJ2-3, with D hard to call. The CDR3 loop spans 12 amino acids. The germline V gene encodes CDR1 ENHRY and CDR2 SYGVKD. The V end was cut by 3 bases, the J end by 2 bases, with 3 bases between. The CDR3 loop is CAISDSTDTQYF. The DNA read from the CDR3 is TGTGCCATCAGTGACTCCACAGATACG.

Turning to this clone: The read terminates 3 residues before the CDR3 end, so the remaining end is supplied by the germline J gene. V and J are TRBV7-8 and TRBJ2-7, with a possible D match to TRBD2 (5 bases). V lost 2 bases and J 2 bases, leaving 13 bases between the germline ends. The CDR3 is 15 residues long. CDR1 is SGHVS, CDR2 FQNEAQ, per germline. CDR3 region: CASSLSSGVTYEQYF. Incomplete CDR3 DNA: TGTGCCAGCAGCTTATCCTCCGGGGTTACCTACGAG.

There are a few counts of this clone. The junction does not match germline at one end; this may be a read error. The CDR3 end lies 3 residues beyond the end of the read and is filled in from the germline J gene. Other DNA variants within this sample encode the same CDR3. The V call is TRBV19, the J call TRBJ1-3, with D tentatively TRBD1 (5 bases). The CDR3 extends over 14 amino acids. CDR1 is LNHDA and CDR2 is SQIVND in the germline V gene (reference sequence). The part of the CDR3 DNA that was read is TGTGCCAGTTTTCCAGGGAGCTCTGGAAACACG. As protein: CASFPGSSGNT. The complete CDR3 protein is CASFPGSSGNTIYF.

This clone was recorded many times. The CDR3 bases that were read are TGCAGTGCACCCAACAGGGGCCACTACGAG. Its translation is CSAPNRGHYE. The whole CDR3 reads CSAPNRGHYEQYF. V and J are TRBV20-1 and TRBJ2-7; 7 positions agree with TRBD1. The read gets to within 3 residues of the CDR3 end, and the germline J gene fills in the rest. This CDR3 comprises 13 residues. Germline values: CDR1 DFQATT, CDR2 SNEGSKA (reference sequence). J lost 3 bases, V lost 6 bases, and 8 bases had no gene match.

Many counts were recorded for this clone. CDR3 residues: CASSFSPKGNNEQFF. The CDR3 DNA, read in part, is TGTGCCAGCAGCTTTTCACCTAAGGGCAACAATGAG. This chain connects TRBV5-6 to TRBJ2-1; no clear D gene. The sequenced fragment ends 3 residues before the CDR3 boundary, so the rest is inferred from the germline J gene. Deletions cut 2 bases from V and 5 bases from J, with 14 bases between. The CDR3 extends over 15 amino acids. Germline V gene lookup returns CDR1 SGHDT and CDR2 YYEEEE.

This clone was observed at least ten times. The DNA ends 3 residues before the CDR3 does, and the rest of the CDR3 is filled in from the germline J gene. The rearrangement links TRBV9 to TRBJ2-1; 11 bases fit TRBD2. The length of the CDR3 is 15 residues. J gave up 4 bases and V 3 bases, and 3 bases lay outside the gene matches. From germline, CDR1 is SGDLS and CDR2 YYNGEE. The CDR3 loop reads CASSGTSGGYNEQFF. The CDR3 DNA, read in part, is TGTGCCAGCAGCGGAACTAGCGGGGGATACAATGAG.

At least ten counts were recorded for this clone. The CDR3 goes on 3 residues after the read ends, and that part is filled in from the germline J gene. V gene TRBV5-1 combines with J gene TRBJ1-4, with unresolved D. V lost 2 bases and J 5 bases, leaving 16 bases between the germline ends. Germline values: CDR1 SGHRS, CDR2 YFSETQ. The CDR3 is made up of 16 amino acids. The CDR3 here is CASSFSVAGLNEKLFF. CDR3 bases read: TGCGCCAGCAGCTTTAGCGTGGCAGGTCTGAATGAAAAA.

This clone was found many times. The read stops 3 residues short of the end of the CDR3; the missing end is completed from the germline J gene. The rearrangement links TRBV19 to TRBJ2-7; 8 positions agree with TRBD2. Germline loops: CDR1 LNHDA, CDR2 SQIVND (reference sequence). V shed 5 bases and J 0 bases; nucleotides not matched to a gene: 6. The CDR3 is made up of 15 amino acids. This chain's CDR3 is CASSETGTSSYEQYF. Partial CDR3 DNA: TGTGCCAGTAGTGAAACCGGGACTAGCTCCTACGAG.

A word on this clone: The read comes to an end 3 residues before the CDR3 does, leaving the germline J gene to fill in the end. This chain joins TRBV19 and TRBJ2-1; possibly TRBD1 for D (6 bases). This CDR3 comprises 16 residues. Between the trimmed V and J ends, which lost 7 bases and 9 bases, there was a span of 25 bases. The germline V gene encodes CDR1 LNHDA and CDR2 SQIVND (reference sequence). The CDR3 reads CASTLEGDRRRGEQFF. The covered CDR3 bases are TGTGCCAGTACGCTCGAGGGGGACCGGAGGCGCGGTGAG.

Notes on this clone: With the read ending 3 residues before the CDR3 end, the germline J gene is used to fill in that end. The rearrangement links TRBV2 to TRBJ1-6; 8 nucleotides line up with TRBD1. The CDR3 sequence is 16 residues long. The ends lost 7 bases at V and 3 bases at J; junction bases unmatched: 8. The germline V gene encodes CDR1 SNHLY and CDR2 FYNNEI. The CDR3 loop is CASTIGQGGYNSPLHF. The CDR3 DNA, read in part, is TGTGCCAGCACCATAGGACAGGGTGGCTATAATTCACCC. The full variable domain, its missing parts supplied by reference TRBV2 and TRBJ1-6, is EPEVTQTPSHQVTQMGQEVILRCVPISNHLYFYWYRQILGQKVEFLVSFYNNEISEKSEIFDDQFSVERPDGSNFTLKIRSTKLEDSAMYFCASTIGQGGYNSPLHFGNGTRLTVT.

This clone was detected ten times or more. The sequenced part of the CDR3 DNA is TGTGCCTGGAGTGTACAGGGGAGTTTAGGC. Protein product: CAWSVQGSLG. The CDR3 as a whole reads CAWSVQGSLGYTF. This chain uses TRBV30 with TRBJ1-2; the match to TRBD1 covers 7 bases. The read falls 3 residues short of the CDR3 end, and the missing part is taken from the germline J gene. The CDR3 sequence is 13 residues long. Germline-derived CDR1 and CDR2 are GTSNPN and SVGIG (reference sequence). The variable domain in full, with the rest retrieved from reference TRBV30 and TRBJ1-2, is SQTIHQWPATLVQPVGSPLSLECTVEGTSNPNLYWYRQAAGRGLQLLFYSVGIGQISSEVPQNLSASRPQDRQFILSSKKLLLSDSGFYLCAWSVQGSLGYTFGSGTRLTVV.

This clone was seen at least ten times. Sequencing ends 3 residues short of the CDR3 end; the germline J gene provides the rest. The chain carries TRBV5-1 and TRBJ2-7; unclear D gene. Trimming stripped 3 bases from V and 2 bases from J, with 9 bases between. The length of the CDR3 is 13 residues. Germline CDR1 SGHRS, CDR2 YFSETQ. This chain's CDR3 is CASSYPGAYEQYF. Incomplete CDR3 DNA: TGCGCCAGCAGCTACCCAGGTGCCTACGAG.

This clone was seen ten or more times. The CDR3 is CASSSGYPSTEAFF. The covered CDR3 bases are TGTGCCAGCAGTTCGGGGTATCCCTCCACTGAA. The chain links TRBV28 to TRBJ1-1; D ambiguous. The read ends 3 residues early relative to the CDR3; the germline J gene fills the gap. The CDR3 runs to 14 residues. V was clipped by 4 bases and J by 4 bases, with 13 bases between them. CDR1 is MDHEN, CDR2 SYDVKM, per germline.

This clone appeared many times. The observed sequence ends 3 residues before the CDR3 terminus, with the missing tail filled in from the germline J gene. The genes are TRBV19 and TRBJ2-5; 10 nucleotides align to TRBD2. This CDR3 is built from 14 residues. Germline lookup yields CDR1 LNHDA and CDR2 SQIVND (reference sequence). The V segment lost 6 bases and the J segment 1 base; nucleotides outside the gene matches: 2. The chain's CDR3 is CASSQRGGQETQYF. The sequenced CDR3 bases are TGTGCCAGTAGCCAGCGGGGGGGCCAAGAGACC.

This clone was observed many times. The observed sequence ends 3 residues before the CDR3 terminus, with the missing tail filled in from the germline J gene. The chain employs TRBV5-5 and TRBJ2-1; 11 bases map to TRBD2. The junction had 1 base not matched to a gene; V was cut back by 4 bases and J by 4 bases. The germline V gene has CDR1 SGHKS and CDR2 YYEKEE (reference sequence). The CDR3 loop spans 14 amino acids. CDR3 DNA (partial): TGTGCCAGCAGCGCTAGCGGGGGGTACAATGAG. Protein sequence: CASSASGGYNE. The CDR3 in full is CASSASGGYNEQFF.

This clone was seen many times. The read ends 3 residues shy of where the CDR3 ends; the end is completed using the germline J gene. This sequence joins TRBV7-3 and TRBJ1-2; tentative D call: TRBD1 (5 bases). The CDR3 has 16 residues. V was shortened by 5 bases and J by 6 bases, with 22 bases between the two germline ends. Germline V gene lookup returns CDR1 SGHTA and CDR2 FQGTGA. The CDR3 DNA, read in part, is TGTGCCAGCAGCCTCACACCCTCAGGGAGCCAAGATGGC. This translates into CASSLTPSGSQDG. The full CDR3 protein is CASSLTPSGSQDGYTF. Drawing the rest from reference TRBV7-3 and TRBJ1-2, the complete variable domain is GAGVSQTPSNKVTEKGKYVELRCDPISGHTALYWYRQSLGQGPEFLIYFQGTGAADDSGLPNDRFFAVRPEGSVSTLKIQRTERGDSAVYLCASSLTPSGSQDGYTFGSGTRLTVV.

This clone has a handful of counts. The CDR3 here is CASSLMPEAGADTYTF. The DNA read from the CDR3 is TGCGCCAGCAGCTTGATGCCAGAGGCAGGGGCAGATACC. J is TRBJ1-2 and V is TRBV5-1; D possibly corresponds to TRBD1 (6 bases). The CDR3 end lies 3 residues beyond the end of the read and is filled in from the germline J gene. The germline V gene encodes CDR1 SGHRS and CDR2 YFSETQ. The CDR3 is 16 amino acids.